This is a list of T cell receptor beta chains from one sample in a study of shared clonotypes between healthy human individuals. Generated by immunoSEQ multiplex PCR, the TCRdb table keeps only in-frame clones and is missing some. Of some 2.4 million clones in the sample, under 95% were seen once. The sample comprised naive CD4+ T cells from PBMCs. The receptors originated from a young man in good health. Some clones in this sample may be carry-over from other donors' samples. Each CDR3 is given with its conserved first and last residue. A D gene is named only where the DNA matches it firmly. Only some rows state a clone size, as once, few, many or a class for expanded clones.

V gene	J gene	clone size	D gene	CDR3 protein	CDR3 DNA
TRBV2	TRBJ2-5	-	-	CASTPRRQGLSETQYF	TGTGCCAGCACACCAAGAAGACAGGGACTGTCGGAGACCCAGTACTTC
TRBV18	TRBJ2-1	-	-	CASSPDRSHYNEQFF	TGTGCCAGCTCCCCGGACAGAAGCCACTACAATGAGCAGTTCTTC
TRBV4-3	TRBJ1-4	-	-	CASSQDYGATNEKLFF	TGCGCCAGCAGCCAAGATTACGGGGCAACTAATGAAAAACTGTTTTTT
TRBV2	TRBJ1-5	-	TRBD1	CASNPGQGRNQPQHF	TGTGCCAGCAATCCGGGACAGGGTCGCAATCAGCCCCAGCATTTT
TRBV7-9	TRBJ1-1	few	-	CASSSWEEAFF	TGTGCCAGCAGCTCTTGGGAAGAAGCTTTCTTT
TRBV6-5	TRBJ2-7	-	TRBD1	CASRTSRTGVYEQYF	TGTGCCAGCAGGACATCCAGGACAGGAGTCTACGAGCAGTACTTC
TRBV18	TRBJ2-7	-	TRBD1	CASSLQGNAYEQYF	TGTGCCAGCTCATTACAGGGGAATGCCTACGAGCAGTACTTC
TRBV7-8	TRBJ2-1	-	-	CASSLAENEQFF	TGTGCCAGCAGCTTAGCGGAAAATGAGCAGTTCTTC
TRBV7-9	TRBJ2-1	-	-	CASSLHDNEQFF	TGTGCCAGCAGCTTACACGACAATGAGCAGTTCTTC
TRBV14	TRBJ2-6	-	-	CASRRGSSGANVLTF	TGTGCCAGCAGACGGGGGAGCTCTGGGGCCAACGTCCTGACTTTC
TRBV30	TRBJ1-5	-	-	CAGGDGNAYSNQPQHF	TGTGCCGGGGGGGACGGGAATGCGTATAGCAATCAGCCCCAGCATTTT
TRBV7-7	TRBJ1-5	-	-	CASSLEGEQENQPQHF	TGTGCCAGCAGCTTGGAGGGGGAACAGGAAAACCAGCCCCAGCATTTT
TRBV6-6	TRBJ1-5	-	-	CATSRKGQSNQPQHF	TGTGCCACCTCGAGAAAAGGACAGAGCAATCAGCCCCAGCATTTT
TRBV28	TRBJ2-5	-	TRBD1	CASNIKGAGETQYF	TGTGCCAGCAACATAAAGGGGGCGGGTGAGACCCAGTACTTC
TRBV29-1	TRBJ2-7	-	TRBD1	CSVGHPGGQYF	TGCAGCGTTGGACACCCAGGGGGGCAGTACTTC
TRBV5-4	TRBJ2-5	-	-	CASTQKQGDQETQYF	TGTGCCAGCACACAAAAACAGGGTGACCAGGAGACCCAGTACTTC
TRBV7-9	TRBJ2-7	-	-	CASSTDSPGYEQYF	TGTGCCAGCAGCACAGACTCCCCGGGCTACGAGCAGTACTTC
TRBV5-4	TRBJ1-1	-	-	CASSATAGGLNTEAFF	TGTGCCAGCAGCGCCACAGCGGGGGGATTGAACACTGAAGCTTTCTTT
TRBV14	TRBJ2-3	-	-	CASNRRLSTDTQYF	TGTGCCAGCAACAGACGCCTCAGCACAGATACGCAGTATTTT
TRBV5-4	TRBJ2-5	-	TRBD1	CASSEGQGIRETQYF	TGTGCCAGCAGCGAGGGACAGGGGATCCGAGAGACCCAGTACTTC
TRBV9	TRBJ1-2	-	-	CASSTTSRVYGYTF	TGTGCCAGCAGCACAACCTCCAGGGTCTATGGCTACACCTTC
TRBV29-1	TRBJ1-2	-	-	CSVPRGGGNYGYTF	TGCAGCGTCCCCCGGGGAGGGGGGAACTATGGCTACACCTTC
TRBV6-1	TRBJ2-7	-	TRBD2	CATEGLAGDHYEQYF	TGTGCCACCGAGGGACTAGCGGGAGATCACTACGAGCAGTACTTC
TRBV28	TRBJ2-3	-	-	CASSSGPNDRTDTQYF	TGTGCCAGCAGTTCGGGTCCGAACGACAGGACAGATACGCAGTATTTT
TRBV7-3	TRBJ2-1	-	TRBD1	CASSHKQGNEQFF	TGTGCCAGCAGCCACAAACAGGGGAATGAGCAGTTCTTC
TRBV14	TRBJ2-3	-	TRBD1	CASSQATGGWDTQYF	TGTGCCAGCAGCCAAGCAACAGGGGGCTGGGATACGCAGTATTTT
TRBV9	TRBJ2-1	-	-	CASSVVGHSYNEQFF	TGTGCCAGCAGCGTAGTGGGCCACTCCTACAATGAGCAGTTCTTC
TRBV6-5	TRBJ1-2	-	TRBD1	CASNDRGWNYGYTF	TGTGCCAGCAACGACAGGGGTTGGAACTATGGCTACACCTTC
TRBV21-1	TRBJ1-5	-	-	CASSHGTGSNQPQHF	TGTGCCAGCAGTCACGGGACAGGGAGCAATCAGCCCCAGCATTTT
TRBV6-5	TRBJ1-1	once	-	CASSYSSGAREAFF	TGTGCCAGCAGTTACTCGAGCGGGGCGAGGGAAGCTTTCTTT
TRBV5-1	TRBJ2-2	-	-	CASSPTTPGAGELFF	TGCGCCAGCAGCCCGACTACCCCCGGGGCCGGGGAGCTGTTTTTT
TRBV5-4	TRBJ2-6	-	TRBD1	CASSLAGTGRSGANVLTF	TGTGCCAGCAGCCTTGCCGGGACAGGTAGATCCGGGGCCAACGTCCTGACTTTC
TRBV28	TRBJ2-7	-	TRBD1	CASSSGTGSYEQYF	TGTGCCAGCAGTTCGGGGACAGGGTCCTACGAGCAGTACTTC
TRBV14	TRBJ2-2	-	TRBD1	CASSRIPGQITGELFF	TGTGCCAGCAGCCGCATACCGGGACAGATTACCGGGGAGCTGTTTTTT
TRBV10-1	TRBJ2-2	-	-	CASSELTGELFF	TGCGCCAGCAGTGAGTTAACCGGGGAGCTGTTTTTT
TRBV6-5	TRBJ1-1	-	-	CASTYRGIAFF	TGTGCCAGCACCTACCGAGGGATAGCTTTCTTT
TRBV18	TRBJ1-1	-	TRBD1	CASSPRTGDVAFF	TGTGCCAGCTCACCCAGGACAGGTGATGTCGCTTTCTTT
TRBV4-3	TRBJ2-5	-	-	CASSQDAMETQYF	TGCGCCAGCAGCCAAGACGCGATGGAGACCCAGTACTTC
TRBV5-1	TRBJ2-6	-	-	CASSVEAGANVLTF	TGCGCCAGCAGTGTTGAGGCTGGGGCCAACGTCCTGACTTTC
TRBV20-1	TRBJ1-5	-	-	CSANSPGPQHF	TGCAGTGCTAACAGTCCGGGGCCCCAGCATTTT
TRBV5-1	TRBJ1-4	-	TRBD1	CASSPLTGTGVEKLFF	TGCGCCAGCAGCCCCCTAACCGGGACAGGGGTCGAAAAACTGTTTTTT
TRBV7-2	TRBJ1-4	-	-	CASSSPLGAATNEKLFF	TGTGCCAGCAGCTCGCCTCTTGGGGCAGCAACTAATGAAAAACTGTTTTTT
TRBV18	TRBJ1-1	-	-	CASSQNGQLLNTEAFF	TGTGCCAGCTCACAAAACGGACAGCTCCTGAACACTGAAGCTTTCTTT
TRBV5-1	TRBJ2-4	-	-	CASNSGDANIQYF	TGCGCCAGCAACTCGGGGGACGCCAACATTCAGTACTTC
TRBV6-5	TRBJ2-5	-	-	CASSSAGSGTQYF	TGTGCCAGCAGTTCGGCAGGGTCCGGGACCCAGTACTTC
TRBV11-2	TRBJ2-1	-	-	CASSLGVQLPEQFF	TGTGCCAGCAGCTTGGGGGTCCAGCTTCCTGAGCAGTTCTTC
TRBV18	TRBJ2-7	once	TRBD2	CASSEASGTSYEQYF	TGTGCCAGCTCAGAGGCTAGCGGAACCTCCTACGAGCAGTACTTC
TRBV10-3	TRBJ2-1	-	-	CAIGADHYNEQFF	TGTGCCATCGGGGCGGACCACTACAATGAGCAGTTCTTC
TRBV5-1	TRBJ2-2	-	-	CASSLATHVTGELFF	TGCGCCAGCAGCTTGGCCACACACGTCACCGGGGAGCTGTTTTTT
TRBV7-9	TRBJ2-2	-	-	CASSPRTVNTGELFF	TGTGCCAGCAGCCCACGGACGGTGAACACCGGGGAGCTGTTTTTT
TRBV11-3	TRBJ1-1	-	-	CASSLRSGEAFF	TGTGCCAGCAGCTTACGATCGGGTGAAGCTTTCTTT
TRBV7-3	TRBJ1-5	-	TRBD1	CASSWDRGQPQHF	TGTGCCAGCAGCTGGGACAGAGGTCAGCCCCAGCATTTT
TRBV28	TRBJ1-5	-	TRBD1	CASSKRTGYHQPQHF	TGTGCCAGCAGTAAAAGGACAGGATATCATCAGCCCCAGCATTTT
TRBV5-4	TRBJ2-2	-	-	CASSLMTSGELFF	TGTGCCAGCAGCCTCATGACGAGCGGGGAGCTGTTTTTT
TRBV19	TRBJ1-1	-	-	CASSIVWGFGNEAFF	TGTGCCAGTAGTATAGTTTGGGGGTTTGGGAATGAAGCTTTCTTT
TRBV5-1	TRBJ2-2	-	-	CASSTPLSANTGELFF	TGCGCCAGCAGTACCCCCCTGTCGGCGAACACCGGGGAGCTGTTTTTT
TRBV25-1	TRBJ2-1	-	-	CASSGPTGPTHNEQFF	TGTGCCAGCAGTGGACCTACCGGGCCCACACACAATGAGCAGTTCTTC
TRBV9	TRBJ2-2	-	-	CASSVLIPPNTGELFF	TGTGCCAGCAGCGTTTTAATTCCCCCAAACACCGGGGAGCTGTTTTTT
TRBV9	TRBJ1-3	few	-	CASSAMAVGSGNTIYF	TGTGCCAGCAGCGCCATGGCGGTTGGATCTGGAAACACCATATATTTT